What follows are 13 T cell receptor beta chains derived from one specimen sequenced in a study of blood T cell repertoires in COVID-19. Some clones are missing from TCRdb's copy, which holds only in-frame ones; the method was immunoSEQ multiplex PCR. Altogether under 150,000 clones are present, around 81% being singletons, with the ten largest covering 8% to 9.5%. The sample was peripheral blood. Every receptor here comes from a woman aged 55-70 years with active or convalescent COVID-19.

The J gene is TRBJ2-1, the V gene TRBV11-3; 7 nucleotides match TRBD1. This CDR3 is built from 14 residues. Trimming at V came to 0 bases and at J to 12 bases, leaving 8 bases not matched to a gene. The germline gives CDR1 SGHNT, CDR2 YENEEA. The CDR3 region is CASSLDRTTGVQFF. The CDR3 nucleotides are TGTGCCAGCAGCTTAGATCGAACTACAGGGGTGCAGTTCTTC.

This rearrangement joins TRBV6-6 to TRBJ2-7, with D possibly TRBD2 on 6 matching bases. The germline CDR1 and CDR2 sequences are MNHNY and SVGAGI (reference sequence). The CDR3 is 14 amino acids. Between the trimmed V and J ends, which lost 0 bases and 7 bases, there was a span of 13 bases. CDR3 DNA sequence: TGTGCCAGCAGTTACTCGGCCCCCGCGGGGGAGCAGTACGTC. Its translation is CASSYSAPAGEQYV.

The chain recombines TRBV18 with TRBJ1-1; TRBD1 matches at 8 bases. V was pared by 3 bases and J by 1 base, with 7 bases of the junction left unmatched. The CDR3 is 16 residues long. Looked up from germline, CDR1 is KGHSH and CDR2 is LQKENI. The CDR3 region has the DNA TGTGCCAGCTCACCCACCCCCGGGACAGGGAACACTGAAGCTTTCTTT. Protein sequence: CASSPTPGTGNTEAFF.

The chain employs TRBV10-3 and TRBJ2-7, with TRBD2 matching over 8 bases. J was trimmed by 0 bases and V by 10 bases; bases with no gene match: 11. CDR3 size: 15 residues. CDR1 is ENHRY and CDR2 is SYGVKD in the germline V gene. The CDR3 sequence: CATGRADGSSYEQYF. CDR3 nucleotides: TGTGCCACCGGGAGGGCAGATGGGAGCTCCTACGAGCAGTACTTC.

V gene TRBV6-2 or TRBV6-3 combines with J gene TRBJ2-1, with D unresolved. Germline V gene sequence: CDR1 MNHEY, CDR2 SVGEGT. CDR3 length equals 14 residues. V was trimmed by 6 bases and J by 4 bases, leaving 13 bases between them. The CDR3 protein is CASSRAYLYNEQFF. CDR3 nucleotides: TGTGCCAGCAGCCGGGCTTACCTTTACAATGAGCAGTTCTTC.

The V and J genes are TRBV7-9 and TRBJ2-3; 9 bases line up with TRBD2. Germline trimming cut 2 bases from V and 0 bases from J; bases unmatched to any gene: 9. Germline assignment: CDR1 SEHNR and CDR2 FQNEAQ (reference sequence). This CDR3 has 18 residues. The CDR3 spells CASSLYLSGGTSTDTQYF. CDR3 nucleotides: TGTGCCAGCAGCTTATACTTGAGCGGGGGGACTAGCACAGATACGCAGTATTTT.

The chain uses TRBV30 and TRBJ2-5, with D possibly matching TRBD2 (6 bases). CDR3 size: 13 residues. Germline CDR1 reads GTSNPN; CDR2 reads SVGIG (reference sequence). The V end was cut by 6 bases, the J end by 3 bases, with 14 bases between. As DNA, the CDR3 is TGTGCCTGCTCAACTAGCAATGAAGAGACCCAGTACTTC. It is translated as CACSTSNEETQYF.

The chain recombines TRBV18 with TRBJ2-1, with 8 nucleotides matching TRBD2. V lost 3 bases to trimming and J lost 2 bases; unmatched junction nucleotides: 9. There are 17 residues in the CDR3. The V gene's germline CDR1 is KGHSH and CDR2 LQKENI. CDR3 nucleotide sequence: TGTGCCAGCTCACCCCAGGCTAGCGGGTGGGCCTACAATGAGCAGTTCTTC. This gives the protein CASSPQASGWAYNEQFF.

The V and J genes are TRBV28 and TRBJ1-5, with D perhaps matching TRBD1 (6 bases). Germline lookup yields CDR1 MDHEN and CDR2 SYDVKM. The V and J ends lost 6 bases and 3 bases respectively, with 12 bases between them. The CDR3 is made up of 14 amino acids. CDR3 sequence (DNA): TGTGCCAGCAGACCTGGACAGTCCAATCAGCCCCAGCATTTT. Translated: CASRPGQSNQPQHF.

The chain is built from TRBV7-2 and TRBJ2-1, with 8 bases aligning to TRBD2. Germline V lookup: CDR1 SGHTA, CDR2 FQGNSA. Trimming at V came to 6 bases and at J to 4 bases, leaving 5 bases not matched to a gene. The CDR3 totals 14 residues. CDR3 region: CASRRGGPYNEQFF. CDR3 nucleotide sequence: TGTGCCAGCAGACGCGGGGGGCCATACAATGAGCAGTTCTTC.

The genes are TRBV5-1 and TRBJ2-1; D may be TRBD2 (6 bases). In germline, CDR1 is SGHRS, CDR2 YFSETQ. CDR3 size: 15 residues. The ends were cut back, 1 base at V and 4 bases at J, with 12 bases in the middle. The CDR3 is CASSLLGGMYNEQFF. The DNA of the CDR3 is TGCGCCAGCAGCTTGTTAGGCGGGATGTACAATGAGCAGTTCTTC. Using reference TRBV5-1 and TRBJ2-1 for the parts outside the CDR3, the full variable domain is KAGVTQTPRYLIKTRGQQVTLSCSPISGHRSVSWYQQTPGQGLQFLFEYFSETQRNKGNFPGRFSGRQFSNSRSEMNVSTLELGDSALYLCASSLLGGMYNEQFFGPGTRLTVL.

The V gene is TRBV5-1, the J gene TRBJ2-1; TRBD2 matches at 8 bases. Trimming at V came to 4 bases and at J to 7 bases, leaving 10 bases not matched to a gene. The CDR3 contains 15 residues. Germline CDR1 SGHRS, CDR2 YFSETQ. The CDR3 region is CASSPSGGPGNEQFF. CDR3 in DNA: TGCGCCAGCAGCCCGTCGGGAGGGCCGGGGAATGAGCAGTTCTTC. Looking up the rest from reference TRBV5-1 and TRBJ2-1 gives the full variable domain: KAGVTQTPRYLIKTRGQQVTLSCSPISGHRSVSWYQQTPGQGLQFLFEYFSETQRNKGNFPGRFSGRQFSNSRSEMNVSTLELGDSALYLCASSPSGGPGNEQFFGPGTRLTVL.

This clone was counted a single time. The chain joins TRBV5-1 to TRBJ2-2; 10 nucleotides align to TRBD2. The CDR3 covers 15 residues. Unmatched junction bases numbered 7, after V lost 4 bases and J lost 7 bases. Germline assignment: CDR1 SGHRS and CDR2 YFSETQ. The chain's CDR3 is CASSSLAGGDGELFF. CDR3 in DNA: TGCGCCAGCAGCAGCTTAGCGGGGGGAGACGGGGAGCTGTTTTTT.